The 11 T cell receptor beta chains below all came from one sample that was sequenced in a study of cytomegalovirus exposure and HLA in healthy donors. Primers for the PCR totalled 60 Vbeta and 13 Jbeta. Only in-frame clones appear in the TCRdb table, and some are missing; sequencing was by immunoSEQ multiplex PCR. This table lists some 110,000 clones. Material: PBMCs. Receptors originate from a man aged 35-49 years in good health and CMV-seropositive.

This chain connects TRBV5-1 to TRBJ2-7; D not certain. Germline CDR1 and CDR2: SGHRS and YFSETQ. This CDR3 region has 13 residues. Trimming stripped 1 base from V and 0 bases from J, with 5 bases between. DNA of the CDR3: TGCGCCAGCAGCTTGATGAGCTCCTACGAGCAGTACTTC. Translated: CASSLMSSYEQYF.

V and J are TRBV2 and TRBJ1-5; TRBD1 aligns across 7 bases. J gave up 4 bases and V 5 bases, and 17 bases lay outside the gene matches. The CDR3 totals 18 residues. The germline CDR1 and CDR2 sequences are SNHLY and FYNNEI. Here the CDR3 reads CASSNSGTASMRNQPQHF. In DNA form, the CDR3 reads TGTGCCAGCAGTAATTCCGGGACAGCCTCTATGAGAAATCAGCCCCAGCATTTT.

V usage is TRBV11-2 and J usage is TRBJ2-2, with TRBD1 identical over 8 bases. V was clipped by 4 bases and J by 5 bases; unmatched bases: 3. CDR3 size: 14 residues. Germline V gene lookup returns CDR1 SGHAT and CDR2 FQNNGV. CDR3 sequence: CASSSWTGTGELFF. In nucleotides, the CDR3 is TGTGCCAGCAGCTCCTGGACAGGGACCGGGGAGCTGTTTTTT.

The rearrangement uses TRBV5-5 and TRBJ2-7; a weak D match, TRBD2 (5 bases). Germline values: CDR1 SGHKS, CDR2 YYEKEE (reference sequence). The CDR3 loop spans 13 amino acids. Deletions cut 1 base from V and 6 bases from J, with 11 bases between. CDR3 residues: CASSLWLAPEQYF. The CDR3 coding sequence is TGTGCCAGCAGCTTGTGGCTAGCCCCCGAGCAGTACTTC.

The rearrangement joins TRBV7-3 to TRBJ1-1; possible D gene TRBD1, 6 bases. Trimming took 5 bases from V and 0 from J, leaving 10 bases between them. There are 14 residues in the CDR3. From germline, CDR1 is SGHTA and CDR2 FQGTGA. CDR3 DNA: TGTGCCAGCAGCCTACAGGGTATGAACACTGAAGCTTTCTTT. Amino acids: CASSLQGMNTEAFF.

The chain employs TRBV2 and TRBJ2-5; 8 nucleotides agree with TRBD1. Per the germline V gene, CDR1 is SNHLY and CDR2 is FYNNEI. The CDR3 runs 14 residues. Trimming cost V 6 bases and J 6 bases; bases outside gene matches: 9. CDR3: CASSPDRGQKTQYF. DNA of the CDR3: TGTGCCAGCAGCCCAGACAGGGGCCAGAAGACCCAGTACTTC.

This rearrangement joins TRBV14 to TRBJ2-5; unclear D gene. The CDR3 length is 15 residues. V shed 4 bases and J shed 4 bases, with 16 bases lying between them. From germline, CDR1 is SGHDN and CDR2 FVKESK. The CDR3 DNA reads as TGTGCCAGCAGCCGTATCGCGGCCAGAGGAGAGACCCAGTACTTC. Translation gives CASSRIAARGETQYF.

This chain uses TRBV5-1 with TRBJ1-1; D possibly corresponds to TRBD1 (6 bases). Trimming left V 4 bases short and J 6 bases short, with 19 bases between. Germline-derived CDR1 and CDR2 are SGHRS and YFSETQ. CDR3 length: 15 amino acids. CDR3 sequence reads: CASSSWGGEEAEAFF. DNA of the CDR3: TGCGCCAGCAGCAGTTGGGGGGGCGAGGAAGCTGAAGCTTTCTTT.

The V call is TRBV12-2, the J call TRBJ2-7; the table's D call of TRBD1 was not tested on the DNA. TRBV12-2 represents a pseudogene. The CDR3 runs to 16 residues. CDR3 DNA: TGTGCAAGTCGCCTAGCCCCGGGACAGGTCGTTTACGAGCAGTACTTC. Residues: CASRLAPGQVVYEQYF.

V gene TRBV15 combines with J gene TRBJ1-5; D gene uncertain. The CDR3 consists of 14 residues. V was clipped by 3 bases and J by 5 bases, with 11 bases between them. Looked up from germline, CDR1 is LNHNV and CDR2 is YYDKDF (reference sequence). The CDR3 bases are TGTGCCACCAGCAGCGGGTCTGGTCATCAGCCCCAGCATTTT. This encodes CATSSGSGHQPQHF. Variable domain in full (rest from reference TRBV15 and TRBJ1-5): DAMVIQNPRYQVTQFGKPVTLSCSQTLNHNVMYWYQQKSSQAPKLLFHYYDKDFNNEADTPDNFQSRRPNTSFCFLDIRSPGLGDTAMYLCATSSGSGHQPQHFGDGTRLSIL.

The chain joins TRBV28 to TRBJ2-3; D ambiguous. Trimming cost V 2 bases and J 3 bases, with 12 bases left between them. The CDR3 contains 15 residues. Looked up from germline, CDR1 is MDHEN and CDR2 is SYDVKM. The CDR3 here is CASSLAETFTDTQYF. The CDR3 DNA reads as TGTGCCAGCAGTTTAGCGGAAACTTTTACAGATACGCAGTATTTT.